One T cell receptor (beta chain) is described in this entry. Methods used by the authors: Amplification with reference gene primers provided the estimates of nucleated cell counts. TCRdb's table, derived via immunoSEQ multiplex PCR, lists solely in-frame clones and lacks some. The DNA gave D and trimming, while V, J and clone size come from that table. The table shows over 100,000 clones, with around three quarters occurring only once. The ends were cut back, 6 bases at V and 0 bases at J, with 12 bases in the middle. The CDR3 runs to 15 residues. The germline V gene has CDR1 MDHEN and CDR2 SYDVKM. This entry comes from a study of blood T cell repertoires in COVID-19. About the study: Acute and convalescent COVID-19 specimens originated in the United States, Italy and Spain. In each case, the material was cDNA or gDNA derived from T cells, B-cell-depleted T cells, or PBMCs.

The gene calls are TRBV28 and TRBJ1-3; no clear D gene. The specimen was peripheral blood. This TCR derives from a woman aged 80 or over with acute or convalescent COVID-19. CDR3 coding DNA: TGTGCCAGCAGGGCCGGGTACTCCTCTGGAAACACCATATATTTT. This translates into CASRAGYSSGNTIYF.